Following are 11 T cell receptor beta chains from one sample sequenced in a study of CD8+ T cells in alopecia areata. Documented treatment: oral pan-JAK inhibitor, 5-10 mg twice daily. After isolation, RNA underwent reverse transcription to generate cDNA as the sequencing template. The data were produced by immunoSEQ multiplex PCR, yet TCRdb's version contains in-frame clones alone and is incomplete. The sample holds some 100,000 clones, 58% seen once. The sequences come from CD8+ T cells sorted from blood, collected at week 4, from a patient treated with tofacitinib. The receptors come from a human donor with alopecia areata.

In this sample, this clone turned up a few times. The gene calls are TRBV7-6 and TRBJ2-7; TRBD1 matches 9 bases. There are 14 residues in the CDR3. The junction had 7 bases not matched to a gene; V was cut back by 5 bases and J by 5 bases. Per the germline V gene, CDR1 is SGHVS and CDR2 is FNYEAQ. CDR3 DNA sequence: TGTGCCAGCAGCGCCGGGACAGGGCCCCACGAGCAGTACTTC. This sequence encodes CASSAGTGPHEQYF.

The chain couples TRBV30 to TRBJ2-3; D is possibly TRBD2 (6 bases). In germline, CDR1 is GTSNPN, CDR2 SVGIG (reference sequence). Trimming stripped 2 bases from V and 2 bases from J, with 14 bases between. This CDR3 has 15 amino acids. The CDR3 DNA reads TGTGCCTGGAGTTTGGGACTTGGATTCACAGATACGCAGTATTTT. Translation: CAWSLGLGFTDTQYF.

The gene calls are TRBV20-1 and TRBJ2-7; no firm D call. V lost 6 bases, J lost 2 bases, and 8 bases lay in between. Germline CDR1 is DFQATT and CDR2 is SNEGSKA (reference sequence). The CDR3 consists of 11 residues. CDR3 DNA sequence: TGCAGTGCCCTCAGAGCCTACGAGCAGTACTTC. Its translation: CSALRAYEQYF.

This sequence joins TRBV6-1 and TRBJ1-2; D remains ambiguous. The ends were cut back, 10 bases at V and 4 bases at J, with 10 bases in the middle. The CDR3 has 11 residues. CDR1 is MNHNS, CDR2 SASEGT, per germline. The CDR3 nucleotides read TGTGCCACCCGTGGTCCCTATGGCTACACCTTC. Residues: CATRGPYGYTF.

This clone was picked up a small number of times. For the CDR3, the DNA is TGCAGCGCTTATTTCCAGCGACAGGGTGCCTACGAGCAGTACTTC. Translated, it gives CSAYFQRQGAYEQYF. The chain employs TRBV29-1 and TRBJ2-7; 7 nucleotides match TRBD1. V lost 7 bases and J lost 2; bases outside the gene matches: 14. The CDR3 is 15 residues long. Germline CDR1 and CDR2: SQVTM and ANQGSEA.

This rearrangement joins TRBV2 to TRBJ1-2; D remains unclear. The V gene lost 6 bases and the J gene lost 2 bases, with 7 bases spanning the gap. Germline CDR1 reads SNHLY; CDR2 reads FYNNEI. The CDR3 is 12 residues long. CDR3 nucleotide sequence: TGTGCCAGCAGCCCAACCAACTATGGCTACACCTTC. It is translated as CASSPTNYGYTF.

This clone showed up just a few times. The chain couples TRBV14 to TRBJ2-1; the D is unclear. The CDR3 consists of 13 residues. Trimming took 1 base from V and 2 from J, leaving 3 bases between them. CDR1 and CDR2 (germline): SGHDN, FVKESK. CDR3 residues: CASSQGTYNEQFF. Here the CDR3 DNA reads TGTGCCAGCAGCCAAGGGACCTACAATGAGCAGTTCTTC.

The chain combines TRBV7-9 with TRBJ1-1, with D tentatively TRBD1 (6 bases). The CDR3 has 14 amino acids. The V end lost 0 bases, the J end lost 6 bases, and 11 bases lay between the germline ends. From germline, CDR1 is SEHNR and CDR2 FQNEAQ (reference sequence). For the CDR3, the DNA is TGTGCCAGCAGCTTAGCTGGCAGGGGAGCTGAAGCTTTCTTT. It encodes CASSLAGRGAEAFF.

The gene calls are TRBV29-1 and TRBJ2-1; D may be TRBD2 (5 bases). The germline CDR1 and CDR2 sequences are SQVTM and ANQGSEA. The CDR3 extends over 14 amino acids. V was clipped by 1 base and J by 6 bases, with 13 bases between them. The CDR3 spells CSVEGRDSRNEQFF. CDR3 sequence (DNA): TGCAGCGTTGAAGGACGGGATTCGCGCAATGAGCAGTTCTTC.

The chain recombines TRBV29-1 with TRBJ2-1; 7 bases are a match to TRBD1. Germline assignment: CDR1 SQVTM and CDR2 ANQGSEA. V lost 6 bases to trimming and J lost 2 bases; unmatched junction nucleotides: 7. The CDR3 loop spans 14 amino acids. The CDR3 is CSVAGTDPYNEQFF. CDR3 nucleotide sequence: TGCAGCGTGGCCGGGACAGACCCCTACAATGAGCAGTTCTTC.

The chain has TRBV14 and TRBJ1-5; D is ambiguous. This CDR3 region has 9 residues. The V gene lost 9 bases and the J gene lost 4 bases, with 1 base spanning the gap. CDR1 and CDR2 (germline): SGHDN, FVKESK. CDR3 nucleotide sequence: TGTGCCAGGAATCAGCCCCAGCATTTT. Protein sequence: CARNQPQHF.